Following are 19 T cell receptor beta chains from one sample sequenced in a study of T cell responses to AZD1222 COVID-19 vaccine. The protocol was immunoSEQ multiplex PCR, while the TCRdb copy is restricted to in-frame clones and leaves out a portion. The table shows 150,000 to 200,000 clones, with about 90% occurring only once. This specimen consisted of peripheral blood, obtained 28 days after the second AZD1222 dose. The receptors shown here come from an adult who received the AZD1222 COVID-19 vaccine.

This clone was observed a few times. The chain has TRBV27 and TRBJ2-5, with D perhaps TRBD1 (5 bases). The V gene lost 4 bases and the J gene lost 5 bases, with 11 bases spanning the gap. The CDR3 contains 13 residues. Per the germline V gene, CDR1 is MNHEY and CDR2 is SMNVEV (reference sequence). DNA of the CDR3: TGTGCCAGCAGTTCGTTTCAGGGCGAGACCCAGTACTTC. Translated: CASSSFQGETQYF.

The V and J genes are TRBV7-2 and TRBJ2-3, with D perhaps matching TRBD1 or TRBD2 (5 bases each). The CDR3 is 14 residues long. Trimming stripped 1 base from V and 6 bases from J, with 11 bases between. The germline V gene encodes CDR1 SGHTA and CDR2 FQGNSA. The CDR3 DNA reads TGTGCCAGCAGCTTAGTGGGGACCGGGGATACGCAGTATTTT. Its translation is CASSLVGTGDTQYF.

Only one count was recorded for this clone. The chain combines TRBV28 with TRBJ1-5; 10 nucleotides line up with TRBD1. This CDR3 has 19 amino acids. J lost 0 bases, V lost 5 bases, and 13 bases had no gene match. Germline loops: CDR1 MDHEN, CDR2 SYDVKM. CDR3 bases: TGTGCCAGCAGTAGGACCGGGACAGGGGCGCTGTATAGCAATCAGCCCCAGCATTTT. This gives the protein CASSRTGTGALYSNQPQHF.

V usage is TRBV30 and J usage is TRBJ1-3; D remains unclear. The CDR3 runs to 17 residues. Trimming pared 4 bases from V and 1 base from J, leaving 20 bases between. The germline V gene encodes CDR1 GTSNPN and CDR2 SVGIG (reference sequence). CDR3 amino acids: CAWTSFPRTLSGNTIYF. CDR3 bases: TGTGCCTGGACCTCCTTCCCACGGACGCTTTCTGGAAACACCATATATTTT. Looking up the rest from reference TRBV30 and TRBJ1-3 gives the full variable domain: SQTIHQWPATLVQPVGSPLSLECTVEGTSNPNLYWYRQAAGRGLQLLFYSVGIGQISSEVPQNLSASRPQDRQFILSSKKLLLSDSGFYLCAWTSFPRTLSGNTIYFGEGSWLTVV.

J is TRBJ2-7 and V is TRBV5-1; the match to TRBD1 covers 7 bases. CDR1 is SGHRS and CDR2 is YFSETQ in the germline V gene. V dropped 4 bases and J dropped 5; count of bases not matched to a gene: 12. The CDR3 is 15 residues long. The CDR3 here is CASSPPEQGRHEQYF. Written as DNA, the CDR3 is TGCGCCAGCAGCCCACCGGAACAGGGGCGGCACGAGCAGTACTTC.

The chain combines TRBV18 with TRBJ2-6, with 7 positions matching TRBD1. The CDR3 runs 21 residues. Germline V CDR1 and CDR2: KGHSH, LQKENI. After removal of 6 bases from V and 0 bases from J, the junction contained 20 bases not matched to a gene. In DNA, the CDR3 is TGTGCCAGCTCCCAAATCCTGGTTTGGGACAGAGGCCCCTCTGGGGCCAACGTCCTGACTTTC. Protein sequence: CASSQILVWDRGPSGANVLTF.

Only one count was recorded for this clone. The rearrangement joins TRBV7-2 to TRBJ1-2, with 7 bases identical to TRBD1. This CDR3 has 15 amino acids. Trimming removed 2 bases from V and 7 bases from J; junction bases left unmatched: 10. CDR1 and CDR2 from the germline V gene are SGHTA and FQGNSA. In DNA, the CDR3 is TGTGCCAGCAGCTTATTCATCGGGGCAGGGGGTGGCTACACCTTC. Its translation: CASSLFIGAGGGYTF.

This clone appeared once. The genes are TRBV29-1 and TRBJ1-2, with 8 bases matching TRBD1. The junction had 12 bases not matched to a gene; V was cut back by 4 bases and J by 8 bases. The CDR3 totals 14 residues. The V gene's germline CDR1 is SQVTM and CDR2 ANQGSEA. CDR3 in amino acids: CSVVHRTGYEGYTF. The CDR3 region has the DNA TGCAGCGTTGTTCATAGGACAGGGTACGAAGGCTACACCTTC.

The genes are TRBV10-1 and TRBJ2-7, with TRBD1 as a possible D gene (5 bases). The germline CDR1 and CDR2 sequences are WNHNN and SYGVQD (reference sequence). The CDR3 has 17 amino acids. V was shortened by 3 bases and J by 3 bases, with 21 bases between the two germline ends. CDR3 in DNA: TGCGCCAGCAGTGACACCCTAGTAAAGGTCAGGGTCTACGAGCAGTACTTC. It codes for CASSDTLVKVRVYEQYF.

The genes are TRBV2 and TRBJ2-1; D gene ambiguous. From germline, CDR1 is SNHLY and CDR2 FYNNEI. The CDR3 is 10 amino acids. Trimming left V 4 bases short and J 9 bases short, with 4 bases between. The CDR3 DNA reads TGTGCCAGCAGTGTTAGTGAGCAGTTCTTC. Protein product: CASSVSEQFF. Full variable domain (missing parts from reference TRBV2 and TRBJ2-1): EPEVTQTPSHQVTQMGQEVILRCVPISNHLYFYWYRQILGQKVEFLVSFYNNEISEKSEIFDDQFSVERPDGSNFTLKIRSTKLEDSAMYFCASSVSEQFFGPGTRLTVL.

J is TRBJ1-3 and V is TRBV12-2; the DNA was not compared with TRBD1, the D call given in the table. TRBV12-2 is described as a pseudogene. The CDR3 runs 15 residues. For the CDR3, the DNA is TGTGCAAGTCGCTTTGACACCGGCTCTGGAAACACCATATATTTT. Its protein is CASRFDTGSGNTIYF.

This clone showed up just once. This sequence joins TRBV28 and TRBJ1-5, with 8 bases fitting TRBD1. The CDR3 is 14 residues long. The germline gives CDR1 MDHEN, CDR2 SYDVKM. After removal of 6 bases from V and 7 bases from J, the junction contained 8 bases not matched to a gene. The CDR3 sequence: CASSKQGERQPQHF. The CDR3 DNA reads as TGTGCCAGCAGCAAACAGGGGGAGAGGCAGCCCCAGCATTTT.

The V call is TRBV5-6, the J call TRBJ2-2; D is unresolved. Trimming pared 4 bases from V and 7 bases from J, leaving 14 bases between. CDR3 length equals 14 residues. CDR1 is SGHDT and CDR2 is YYEEEE in the germline V gene. In DNA, the CDR3 is TGTGCCAGCAGCGGGGTCCTAGGTGGCGGGGAGCTGTTTTTT. It is translated as CASSGVLGGGELFF.

The count of this clone is one. V usage is TRBV5-1 and J usage is TRBJ2-1; TRBD2 agrees at 13 bases. Germline values: CDR1 SGHRS, CDR2 YFSETQ. The CDR3 spans 16 residues. V shed 5 bases, J shed 8 bases, and the junction held 10 bases outside the gene matches. DNA for the CDR3: TGCGCCAGCAGTTCCGGACTAGCGGGAGCACGCGATGAGCAGTTCTTC. This codes for CASSSGLAGARDEQFF.

This clone appeared a few times. The genes are TRBV27 and TRBJ2-7; D may be TRBD2 (7 bases). V gave up 1 base and J gave up 2 bases, with 12 bases separating them. The germline gives CDR1 MNHEY, CDR2 SMNVEV (reference sequence). The CDR3 length is 15 residues. CDR3 loop: CASSLLGGGTYEQYF. Written as DNA, the CDR3 is TGTGCCAGCAGTTTATTGGGCGGGGGCACCTACGAGCAGTACTTC.

The V and J genes are TRBV7-6 and TRBJ2-1; the D gene could be TRBD1 or TRBD2 (5 bases each). Germline V gene sequence: CDR1 SGHVS, CDR2 FNYEAQ. V gave up 6 bases and J gave up 3 bases, with 18 bases separating them. There are 16 residues in the CDR3. DNA of the CDR3: TGTGCCAGCAGTGACCCCAGGGCTAGCAGCTACAATGAGCAGTTCTTC. It codes for CASSDPRASSYNEQFF.

This clone was observed a handful of times. The chain couples TRBV5-1 to TRBJ2-3; the D gene is possibly TRBD2 (5 bases). The V end lost 7 bases, the J end lost 4 bases, and 13 bases lay between the germline ends. Germline CDR1 and CDR2: SGHRS and YFSETQ. The CDR3 spans 13 residues. CDR3 protein: CASGSGSADTQYF. The CDR3, as DNA: TGCGCCAGCGGCTCGGGGAGTGCAGATACGCAGTATTTT.

The chain is built from TRBV7-3 and TRBJ2-2, with 7 nucleotides matching TRBD2. The germline V gene has CDR1 SGHTA and CDR2 FQGTGA. V dropped 5 bases and J dropped 5; count of bases not matched to a gene: 8. This CDR3 is 15 amino acids long. Written as DNA, the CDR3 is TGTGCCAGCAGCCCGACGGGGGAGGGGACCGGGGAGCTGTTTTTT. It specifies CASSPTGEGTGELFF. The full variable domain, completed using reference TRBV7-3 and TRBJ2-2, is GAGVSQTPSNKVTEKGKYVELRCDPISGHTALYWYRQSLGQGPEFLIYFQGTGAADDSGLPNDRFFAVRPEGSVSTLKIQRTERGDSAVYLCASSPTGEGTGELFFGEGSRLTVL.

This chain uses TRBV19 with TRBJ2-1; TRBD1 matches at 7 bases. Germline V CDR1 and CDR2: LNHDA, SQIVND (reference sequence). V shed 4 bases, J shed 3 bases, and the junction held 12 bases outside the gene matches. This CDR3 comprises 17 residues. The CDR3 DNA reads as TGTGCCAGTAGTAAAACACGGACAGGAGAATTCTACAATGAGCAGTTCTTC. Its protein is CASSKTRTGEFYNEQFF.